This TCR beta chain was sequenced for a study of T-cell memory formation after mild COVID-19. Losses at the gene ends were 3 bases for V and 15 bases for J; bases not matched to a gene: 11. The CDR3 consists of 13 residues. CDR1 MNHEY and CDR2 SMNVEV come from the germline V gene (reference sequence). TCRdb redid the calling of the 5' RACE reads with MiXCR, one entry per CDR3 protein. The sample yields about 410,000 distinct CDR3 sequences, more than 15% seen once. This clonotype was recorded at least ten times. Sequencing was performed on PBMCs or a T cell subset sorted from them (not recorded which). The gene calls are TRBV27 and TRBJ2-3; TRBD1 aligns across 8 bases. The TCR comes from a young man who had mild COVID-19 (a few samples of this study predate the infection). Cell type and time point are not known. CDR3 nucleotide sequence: TGTGCCAGCAGTTTTCGCTTACAGGGGGTGGAATATTTT. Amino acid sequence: CASSFRLQGVEYF.